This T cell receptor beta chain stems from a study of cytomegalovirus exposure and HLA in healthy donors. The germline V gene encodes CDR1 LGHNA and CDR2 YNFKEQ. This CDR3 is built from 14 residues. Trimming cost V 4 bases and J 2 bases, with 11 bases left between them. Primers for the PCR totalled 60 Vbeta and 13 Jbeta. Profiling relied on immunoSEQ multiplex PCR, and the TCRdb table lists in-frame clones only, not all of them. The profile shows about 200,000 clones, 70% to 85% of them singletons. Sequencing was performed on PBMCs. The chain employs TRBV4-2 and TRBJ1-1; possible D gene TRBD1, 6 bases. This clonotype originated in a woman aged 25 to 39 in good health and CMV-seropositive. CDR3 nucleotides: TGTGCCAGCAGCCCCCGACAGGATAACACTGAAGCTTTCTTT. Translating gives CASSPRQDNTEAFF.